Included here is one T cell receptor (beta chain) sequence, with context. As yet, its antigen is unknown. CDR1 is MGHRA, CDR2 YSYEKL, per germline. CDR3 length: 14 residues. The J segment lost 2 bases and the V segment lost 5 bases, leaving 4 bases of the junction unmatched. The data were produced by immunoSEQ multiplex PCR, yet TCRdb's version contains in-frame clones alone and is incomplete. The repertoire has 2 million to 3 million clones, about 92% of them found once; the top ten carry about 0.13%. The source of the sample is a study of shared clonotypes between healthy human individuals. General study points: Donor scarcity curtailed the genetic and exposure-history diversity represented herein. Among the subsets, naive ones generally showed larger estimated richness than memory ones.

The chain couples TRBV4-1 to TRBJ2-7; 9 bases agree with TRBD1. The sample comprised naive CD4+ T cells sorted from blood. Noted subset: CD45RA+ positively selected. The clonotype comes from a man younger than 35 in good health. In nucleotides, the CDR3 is TGCGCCAGCAGCAAAGGACAGGGGCCCTACGAGCAGTACTTC. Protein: CASSKGQGPYEQYF.